One and the same sample provided the 22 T cell receptor beta chains below, sequenced in a study of OX40 agonist ivuxolimab in advanced cancers. The library was generated by the immunoSEQ multiplex PCR assay. TCRdb mirrors the immuneACCESS table, restricted to in-frame sequences. Some clones are absent from its copies; in checked studies, under half trace to an unresolved V gene, and the reason for the others is unknown. The sample contains tens of thousands of clones, approximately 86% of them found a single time. The top ten clonotypes cover approximately 0.92% of the sample. Sequenced material: CD4+ or CD8+ T cells sorted from blood, taken in a trial of the OX40 agonist ivuxolimab. These receptors originate from an adult with an advanced solid tumor such as melanoma, head and neck, liver or kidney cancer.

A note on this clone: One junction end disagrees with the germline gene, perhaps due to a read error. The chain recombines TRBV7-8 with TRBJ1-2; D not resolved. The CDR3 extends over 13 amino acids. Germline assignment: CDR1 SGHVS and CDR2 FQNEAQ. In nucleotides, the CDR3 is TGTGCCAGCAGTTTAGAAGGTAACTATGGCTACACCTTC. It translates to CASSLEGNYGYTF.

The rearrangement uses TRBV19 and TRBJ1-2, with 7 positions matching TRBD1. Germline V gene data show CDR1 as LNHDA and CDR2 as SQIVND (reference sequence). The V segment lost 4 bases and the J segment 5 bases; nucleotides outside the gene matches: 1. This CDR3 has 12 amino acids. This chain's CDR3 is CASSTTGYGYTF. Written as DNA, the CDR3 is TGTGCCAGTAGTACGACAGGGTATGGCTACACCTTC. Variable domain in full (rest from reference TRBV19 and TRBJ1-2): DGGITQSPKYLFRKEGQNVTLSCEQNLNHDAMYWYRQDPGQGLRLIYYSQIVNDFQKGDIAEGYSVSREKKESFPLTVTSAQKNPTAFYLCASSTTGYGYTFGSGTRLTVV.

The table lists this clone with a count of one. This chain uses TRBV19 with TRBJ1-5; D is unresolved. Germline V gives CDR1 LNHDA, CDR2 SQIVND (reference sequence). V was trimmed by 6 bases and J by 10 bases, leaving 13 bases between them. This CDR3 has 12 amino acids. CDR3 DNA: TGTGCCAGTAGCCCACCTGGGGAACCCCAGCATTTT. Translating gives CASSPPGEPQHF.

The gene calls are TRBV6-6 and TRBJ2-3; D unclear. The CDR3 is made up of 12 amino acids. Trimming cost V 6 bases and J 6 bases, with 10 bases left between them. The germline gives CDR1 MNHNY, CDR2 SVGAGI (reference sequence). The DNA of the CDR3 is TGTGCCAGCAGCCCCTTGCCGGATACGCAGTATTTT. Translation gives CASSPLPDTQYF.

The chain combines TRBV4-1 with TRBJ2-1; D is unclear. There are 14 residues in the CDR3. Germline V gene lookup returns CDR1 MGHRA and CDR2 YSYEKL. V dropped 0 bases and J dropped 8 bases, with 11 bases sitting between them. This chain's CDR3 is CASSQDRVGHEQFF. In nucleotides, the CDR3 is TGCGCCAGCAGCCAAGATCGGGTAGGGCATGAGCAGTTCTTC.

The J gene is TRBJ2-7, the V gene TRBV18, with 7 bases identical to TRBD1. After removal of 2 bases from V and 4 bases from J, the junction contained 8 bases not matched to a gene. This CDR3 has 15 amino acids. The germline V gene has CDR1 KGHSH and CDR2 LQKENI. CDR3: CASSPWSPGGYEQYF. Here the CDR3 DNA reads TGTGCCAGCTCACCATGGTCTCCAGGGGGATACGAGCAGTACTTC.

This clone is a singleton in its sample. The CDR3 loop is CASSTTDRGSNQPQHF. The CDR3 DNA sequence: TGTGCCAGTAGTACAACCGACAGGGGTAGCAATCAGCCCCAGCATTTT. This chain links TRBV19 with TRBJ1-5; 8 bases are shared with TRBD1. Per the germline V gene, CDR1 is LNHDA and CDR2 is SQIVND (reference sequence). V lost 4 bases, J lost 0 bases, and 5 bases stayed unmatched. CDR3 size: 16 residues.

CDR3 nucleotides: TGCGCCAGCAGCCAAGAAACGGTGGGACTAGCGGAATGGTACGAGCAGTACTTC. Its translation is CASSQETVGLAEWYEQYF. V gene TRBV4-1 combines with J gene TRBJ2-7; 11 bases are shared with TRBD2. Looked up from germline, CDR1 is MGHRA and CDR2 is YSYEKL. After removal of 0 bases from V and 4 bases from J, the junction contained 11 bases not matched to a gene. The CDR3 is 18 residues long.

This clone was detected only a few times. The chain uses TRBV6-1 and TRBJ1-2; TRBD1 matches 7 bases. The junction had 8 bases not matched to a gene; V was cut back by 9 bases and J by 7 bases. Germline CDR1 is MNHNS and CDR2 is SASEGT. CDR3 length: 12 residues. The CDR3 coding sequence is TGTGCCAGTAACCGACAGGGATCTGGCTACACCTTC. This sequence encodes CASNRQGSGYTF.

Only one count was recorded for this clone. V usage is TRBV19 and J usage is TRBJ1-4, with 7 bases identical to TRBD1. There are 13 residues in the CDR3. Losses at the gene ends were 4 bases for V and 7 bases for J; bases not matched to a gene: 3. Germline values: CDR1 LNHDA, CDR2 SQIVND (reference sequence). The CDR3 protein is CASSTDRAEKLFF. Here the CDR3 DNA reads TGTGCCAGTAGTACCGACAGGGCTGAAAAACTGTTTTTT.

The CDR3 bases are TGTGCCAGCAGCCTTGGGACGGGACTTCAAGAGACCCAGTACTTC. It translates to CASSLGTGLQETQYF. The V gene is TRBV2, the J gene TRBJ2-5, with a weak D call TRBD2 (6 bases). Germline V gene lookup returns CDR1 SNHLY and CDR2 FYNNEI. With 6 bases removed from V and 2 bases from J, the gap between germline ends came to 16 bases. CDR3 size: 15 residues. Using reference TRBV2 and TRBJ2-5 for the parts outside the CDR3, the full variable domain is EPEVTQTPSHQVTQMGQEVILRCVPISNHLYFYWYRQILGQKVEFLVSFYNNEISEKSEIFDDQFSVERPDGSNFTLKIRSTKLEDSAMYFCASSLGTGLQETQYFGPGTRLLVL.

The chain joins TRBV13 to TRBJ2-1, with 10 bases identical to TRBD2. From germline, CDR1 is PRHDT and CDR2 FYEKMQ (reference sequence). The CDR3 has 16 residues. Trimming removed 7 bases from V and 4 bases from J; junction bases left unmatched: 10. CDR3 nucleotide sequence: TGTGCCAGCAACTCCCCCAGCGGGGGGGTATACAATGAGCAGTTCTTC. Translating it yields CASNSPSGGVYNEQFF.

About this clone itself: This specimen includes other DNA sequences encoding the same CDR3. V is TRBV7-9 and J is TRBJ1-5; D call uncertain. Trimming stripped 5 bases from V and 0 bases from J, with 5 bases between. The germline gives CDR1 SEHNR, CDR2 FQNEAQ (reference sequence). This CDR3 has 13 amino acids. CDR3 amino acids: CASSPNSNQPQHF. The CDR3 DNA is TGTGCCAGCAGCCCGAATAGCAATCAGCCCCAGCATTTT.

This clone was recorded a few times. CDR3 in amino acids: CAISESRDRIYGYTF. As DNA, the CDR3 is TGTGCCATCAGTGAGTCTAGGGACAGGATATATGGCTACACCTTC. This sequence joins TRBV10-3 and TRBJ1-2; 8 nucleotides line up with TRBD1. V dropped 0 bases and J dropped 5; count of bases not matched to a gene: 5. This CDR3 has 15 amino acids. CDR1 and CDR2 (germline): ENHRY, SYGVKD.

The CDR3 DNA reads as TGTGCCAGCAGCTTAGCATTGCAAGAGACCCAGTACTTC. Translating gives CASSLALQETQYF. The chain uses TRBV7-2 and TRBJ2-5; D gene ambiguous. CDR1 and CDR2 from the germline V gene are SGHTA and FQGNSA. Trimming removed 0 bases at V and 2 bases at J, with 4 bases between. This CDR3 has 13 residues.

The chain links TRBV7-2 to TRBJ2-4, with 7 bases matching TRBD1. The CDR3 covers 15 residues. CDR1 and CDR2 (germline): SGHTA, FQGNSA. V shed 2 bases, J shed 8 bases, and the junction held 9 bases outside the gene matches. CDR3 nucleotides: TGTGCCAGCAGCTTAACAGGGGTCAAGAGAGACATTCAGTACTTC. Translated, it gives CASSLTGVKRDIQYF.

The chain links TRBV18 to TRBJ2-7, with a weak D call TRBD1 (6 bases). CDR1 and CDR2 from the germline V gene are KGHSH and LQKENI. CDR3 size: 13 residues. Trimming stripped 5 bases from V and 3 bases from J, with 11 bases between. CDR3 coding DNA: TGTGCCAGCTCAAGGGGACAAGGCTACGAGCAGTACTTC. Translation gives CASSRGQGYEQYF.

The genes are TRBV29-1 and TRBJ1-5; D unresolved. The germline V gene has CDR1 SQVTM and CDR2 ANQGSEA. The CDR3 has 13 amino acids. V was cut by 8 bases and J by 3 bases, with 14 bases left in between. CDR3 in DNA: TGCAGCATCAGCACAGAGAACAATCAGCCCCAGCATTTT. It translates to CSISTENNQPQHF.

The chain uses TRBV7-2 and TRBJ2-2, with 9 bases identical to TRBD1. The CDR3 is made up of 15 amino acids. The germline CDR1 and CDR2 sequences are SGHTA and FQGNSA. Losses at the gene ends were 4 bases for V and 5 bases for J; bases not matched to a gene: 5. CDR3 protein: CASSSQGAGTGELFF. The CDR3 DNA sequence: TGTGCCAGCAGCTCACAGGGGGCGGGAACCGGGGAGCTGTTTTTT.

The chain uses TRBV7-9 and TRBJ1-3; D is ambiguous. The CDR3 extends over 13 amino acids. V was pared by 5 bases and J by 2 bases, with 7 bases between. Germline assignment: CDR1 SEHNR and CDR2 FQNEAQ (reference sequence). The CDR3 is CASSPGPGNTIYF. DNA for the CDR3: TGTGCCAGCAGCCCCGGTCCTGGAAACACCATATATTTT.

The V call is TRBV15, the J call TRBJ2-3; TRBD1 aligns across 10 bases. V dropped 3 bases and J dropped 4; count of bases not matched to a gene: 4. Germline assignment: CDR1 LNHNV and CDR2 YYDKDF (reference sequence). CDR3 length equals 15 residues. The chain's CDR3 is CATSSRQGAPDTQYF. CDR3 bases: TGTGCCACCAGCAGCAGACAGGGGGCCCCAGATACGCAGTATTTT.

This chain uses TRBV4-2 with TRBJ2-1; D remains unclear. CDR3 length: 15 residues. Per the germline V gene, CDR1 is LGHNA and CDR2 is YNFKEQ. V lost 1 base and J lost 5, with 12 bases in between. The CDR3 is CASSQAGSLDNEQFF. As DNA, the CDR3 is TGTGCCAGCAGCCAAGCGGGTTCTCTGGACAATGAGCAGTTCTTC.